Described below is a single T cell receptor beta chain sequence and its context. The CDR3 consists of 17 residues. V trimming: 0 bases; J trimming: 4 bases; junction bases outside the gene matches: 5. Germline V gene lookup returns CDR1 SGHVS and CDR2 FQNEAQ. The data originate from a study of control samples from healthy donors and cancer patients. Sequenced by immunoSEQ multiplex PCR; TCRdb stores in-frame clones only, minus some. The data contain approximately 150,000 clones, about nine tenths of them singletons. V and J are TRBV7-8 and TRBJ1-5; 11 bases line up with TRBD1. The TCR was taken from a man younger than 40 in good health. The sequenced sample was blood. The CDR3 nucleotides read TGTGCCAGCAGCTTAGCGGGGAGGGACAGGGGGAATCAGCCCCAGCATTTT. Translating gives CASSLAGRDRGNQPQHF.